This T cell receptor beta chain emerged from a study of blood T cell repertoires in COVID-19. Per the study methods: Amplified reference gene primers provided the basis for estimating nucleated cell counts. Clones were sequenced by immunoSEQ multiplex PCR, and TCRdb holds only the in-frame ones, with some missing. V and J calls and clone size are those listed in that table; D and trimming were worked out from the DNA. Among some 270,000 clones, approximately 85% were seen once, and the ten largest hold roughly 6.7%. Participant age was about 18 to 89 years, and participants resided in roughly 25 US areas. Self-reported history from a screening survey and questionnaire set each donor's cohort. Within the 2 weeks before study entry, each person in the exposed group met a COVID-19 case. The germline V gene encodes CDR1 SEHNR and CDR2 FQNEAQ (reference sequence). The junction had 19 bases not matched to a gene; V was cut back by 5 bases and J by 7 bases. The CDR3 loop spans 18 amino acids.

This clone was seen more than once but under ten times. Source material: PBMCs or T cells enriched from blood (not recorded which). The J gene is TRBJ2-4, the V gene TRBV7-9; 8 nucleotides line up with TRBD1. The TCR comes from a woman aged 50 to 60 who had been exposed to COVID-19. The CDR3 nucleotides are TGTGCCAGCAGCCCCGGACAGGGATGGTCGTCCGCCCTGAACATTCAGTACTTC. Translating it yields CASSPGQGWSSALNIQYF.